This paragraph reports one T cell receptor beta chain. The antigen remains unidentified. In the sorted-subset replicate PCRs, 200 ng DNA, roughly 30,000 T cell genomes, was used. Original methodology: ImmunoSEQ gave junction-only sequences without quality scores, so filtering differed. Assay: immunoSEQ multiplex PCR; the TCRdb copy retains only in-frame clones and omits some. The DNA gave D and trimming, while V, J and clone size come from that table. The sample yields some 2.3 million clones, 90% to 95% seen once. These data originate in a study of shared clonotypes between healthy human individuals. The CDR3 sequence is 16 residues long. Germline lookup yields CDR1 SNHLY and CDR2 FYNNEI. The V end lost 7 bases, the J end lost 2 bases, and 19 bases lay between the germline ends. Points from the study as a whole: A handful of donors showed sharing of approximately 5% of naive CD4 clonotypes. What limited the represented genetic and exposure-history diversity was the small number of donors.

The TCR was taken from a man younger than 35 in good health. Some clones in this sample may be carry-over from other donors' samples. V and J are TRBV2 and TRBJ2-3; D is perhaps TRBD2 (6 bases). Specimen: naive CD4+ T cells from PBMCs. Sample subset: CD45RA+ positively selected. CDR3 sequence (DNA): TGTGCCAGCACCCGAACCGGGACTGATTACACAGATACGCAGTATTTT. The encoded protein is CASTRTGTDYTDTQYF.